The 9 T cell receptor beta chains listed next were all sequenced from one sample in a study of blood T cell repertoires in COVID-19 (dated by TCRdb to about 2020). The library was built by means of the immunoSEQ multiplex PCR assay. In its TCRdb copy, this immuneACCESS table keeps in-frame sequences only and misses some clones. Where compared with another copy, unresolved V genes explain less than half of these, and the others have no known cause. For this sample there are about 33,000 clones; 80% to 90% appear just once. Of the sample, about a quarter is held by the ten largest clones. Sample: peripheral blood. The origin of the receptors is a woman older than 75 with active or convalescent COVID-19.

The chain joins TRBV28 to TRBJ1-5; TRBD1 matches at 9 bases. Per germline, CDR1 MDHEN and CDR2 SYDVKM. The CDR3 consists of 17 residues. The V and J ends lost 5 bases and 2 bases, in that order; junction bases with no gene match: 10. CDR3 DNA sequence: TGTGCCAGCAGTCCAGGGACAGGGCTAGGGGGCAATCAGCCCCAGCATTTT. It specifies CASSPGTGLGGNQPQHF.

The rearrangement uses TRBV9 and TRBJ2-5; the match to TRBD2 covers 8 bases. This CDR3 has 15 amino acids. J was trimmed by 5 bases and V by 0 bases; bases with no gene match: 6. Germline V lookup: CDR1 SGDLS, CDR2 YYNGEE. CDR3 protein: CASSVVAGGVETQYF. CDR3 sequence (DNA): TGTGCCAGCAGCGTAGTCGCGGGGGGTGTGGAGACCCAGTACTTC.

The V gene is TRBV20-1, the J gene TRBJ2-1; 8 nucleotides match TRBD2. CDR3 length: 11 residues. The V and J ends lost 8 bases and 10 bases, in that order; junction bases with no gene match: 7. CDR1 DFQATT and CDR2 SNEGSKA come from the germline V gene (reference sequence). Here the CDR3 reads CSSPRGAEQFF. As DNA, the CDR3 is TGCAGTTCCCCGCGGGGGGCCGAGCAGTTCTTC.

DNA of the CDR3: TGTGCCAGCTCACCCGGACAGGGCCTCTACGAGCAGTACTTC. Protein: CASSPGQGLYEQYF. J is TRBJ2-7 and V is TRBV18; TRBD1 matches 8 bases. Trimming removed 3 bases from V and 3 bases from J; junction bases left unmatched: 4. CDR1 KGHSH and CDR2 LQKENI come from the germline V gene. The CDR3 runs to 14 residues.

Written as DNA, the CDR3 is TGTGCCAGCAGTTACCGGGGGGGTAGTGCCGGGGAGCTGTTTTTT. This sequence encodes CASSYRGGSAGELFF. The chain carries TRBV6-6 and TRBJ2-2; 8 nucleotides line up with TRBD2. Germline assignment: CDR1 MNHNY and CDR2 SVGAGI (reference sequence). The CDR3 loop spans 15 amino acids. V shed 2 bases, J shed 6 bases, and the junction held 5 bases outside the gene matches.

The chain uses TRBV9 and TRBJ2-3, with 16 bases identical to TRBD2. The CDR3 consists of 17 residues. Looked up from germline, CDR1 is SGDLS and CDR2 is YYNGEE. The trim removed 4 bases at V and 3 bases at J, leaving 5 bases unmatched. CDR3 nucleotides: TGTGCCAGCAGCAAGGGACTAGCGGGGGGGCAAACAGATACGCAGTATTTT. This translates into CASSKGLAGGQTDTQYF.

The chain couples TRBV27 to TRBJ1-2; 8 positions agree with TRBD1. Unmatched junction bases numbered 17, after V lost 6 bases and J lost 8 bases. This CDR3 is built from 16 residues. Germline V lookup: CDR1 MNHEY, CDR2 SMNVEV (reference sequence). CDR3 DNA: TGTGCCAGCAGGAAGATACAGGGGGGGACCTTATGGGGCTACACCTTC. Protein sequence: CASRKIQGGTLWGYTF.

The chain links TRBV29-1 to TRBJ2-1, with D perhaps TRBD1 (6 bases). The germline V gene encodes CDR1 SQVTM and CDR2 ANQGSEA. This CDR3 has 12 residues. Trimming took off 2 bases at V and 7 bases at J, with 9 bases between the two ends. In DNA form, the CDR3 reads TGCAGCGTTGAATGGGGGCGGAATGAGCAGTTCTTC. Translation: CSVEWGRNEQFF.

The V call is TRBV30, the J call TRBJ1-1; D might be TRBD1 (5 bases). Germline-derived CDR1 and CDR2 are GTSNPN and SVGIG (reference sequence). Trimming pared 4 bases from V and 6 bases from J, leaving 15 bases between. This CDR3 region has 13 residues. The CDR3 here is CAWMGGSWAEAFF. The CDR3 nucleotides read TGTGCCTGGATGGGGGGGAGCTGGGCTGAAGCTTTCTTT.